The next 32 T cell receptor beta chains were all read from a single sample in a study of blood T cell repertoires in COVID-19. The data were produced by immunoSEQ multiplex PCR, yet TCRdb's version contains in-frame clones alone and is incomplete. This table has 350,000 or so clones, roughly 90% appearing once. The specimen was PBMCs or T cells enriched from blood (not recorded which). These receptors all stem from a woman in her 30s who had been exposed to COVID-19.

The CDR3, as DNA: TGTGCCAGCAGCCGCTCCGCGGGACAGGGGGATTCCTACGAGCAGTACTTC. This gives the protein CASSRSAGQGDSYEQYF. This sequence joins TRBV7-6 and TRBJ2-7; 11 nucleotides align to TRBD1. Trimming took 5 bases from V and 1 from J; bases not matched to a gene: 10. This CDR3 is built from 17 residues. Germline V CDR1 and CDR2: SGHVS, FNYEAQ.

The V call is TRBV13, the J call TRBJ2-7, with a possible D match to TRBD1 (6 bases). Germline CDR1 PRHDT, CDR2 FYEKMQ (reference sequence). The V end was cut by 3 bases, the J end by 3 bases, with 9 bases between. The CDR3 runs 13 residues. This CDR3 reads CASSFAGDYEQYF. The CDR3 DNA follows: TGTGCCAGCAGCTTTGCAGGGGACTACGAGCAGTACTTC.

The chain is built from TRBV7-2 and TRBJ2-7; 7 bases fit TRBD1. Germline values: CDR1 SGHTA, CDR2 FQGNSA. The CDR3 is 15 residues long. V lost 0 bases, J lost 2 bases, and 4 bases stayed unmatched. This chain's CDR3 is CASSLATGVPYEQYF. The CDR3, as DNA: TGTGCCAGCAGCTTAGCAACAGGGGTTCCCTACGAGCAGTACTTC.

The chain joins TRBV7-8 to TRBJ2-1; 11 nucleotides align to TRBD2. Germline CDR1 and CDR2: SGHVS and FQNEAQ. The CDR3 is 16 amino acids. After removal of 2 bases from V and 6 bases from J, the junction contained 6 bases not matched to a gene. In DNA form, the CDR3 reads TGTGCCAGCAGCTTACCCCTAGCGGGAGGAGGCAATGAGCAGTTCTTC. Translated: CASSLPLAGGGNEQFF.

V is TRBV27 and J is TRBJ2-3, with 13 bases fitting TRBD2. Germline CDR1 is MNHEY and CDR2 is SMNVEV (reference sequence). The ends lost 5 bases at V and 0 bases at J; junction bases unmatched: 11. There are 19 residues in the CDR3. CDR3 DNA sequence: TGTGCCAGCAGTCTCCGAGGGCCGACTAGCGGGGGGAGCACAGATACGCAGTATTTT. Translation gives CASSLRGPTSGGSTDTQYF.

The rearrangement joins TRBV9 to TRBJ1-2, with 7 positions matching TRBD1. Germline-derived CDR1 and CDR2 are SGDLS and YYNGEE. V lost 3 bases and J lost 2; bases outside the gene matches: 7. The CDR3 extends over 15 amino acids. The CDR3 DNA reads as TGTGCCAGCAGCGCAGGGGGGACGGTGAACTATGGCTACACCTTC. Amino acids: CASSAGGTVNYGYTF.

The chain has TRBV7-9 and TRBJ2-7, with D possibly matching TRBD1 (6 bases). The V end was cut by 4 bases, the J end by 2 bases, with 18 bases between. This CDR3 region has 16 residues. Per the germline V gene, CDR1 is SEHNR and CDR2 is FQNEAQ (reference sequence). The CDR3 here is CASSSPIGQGTYEQYF. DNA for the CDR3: TGTGCCAGCAGCTCCCCTATCGGTCAGGGGACCTACGAGCAGTACTTC.

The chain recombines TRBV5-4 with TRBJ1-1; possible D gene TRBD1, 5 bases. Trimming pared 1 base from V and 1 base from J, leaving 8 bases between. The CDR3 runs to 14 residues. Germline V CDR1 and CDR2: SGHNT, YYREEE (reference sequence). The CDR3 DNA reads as TGTGCCAGCAGCTTGTGGGGCGAGAACACTGAAGCTTTCTTT. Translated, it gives CASSLWGENTEAFF.

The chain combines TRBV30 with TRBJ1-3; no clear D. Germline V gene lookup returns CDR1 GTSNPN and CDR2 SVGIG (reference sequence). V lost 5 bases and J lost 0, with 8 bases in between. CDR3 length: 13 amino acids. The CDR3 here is CAWDYSSGNTIYF. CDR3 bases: TGTGCCTGGGACTATAGCTCTGGAAACACCATATATTTT.

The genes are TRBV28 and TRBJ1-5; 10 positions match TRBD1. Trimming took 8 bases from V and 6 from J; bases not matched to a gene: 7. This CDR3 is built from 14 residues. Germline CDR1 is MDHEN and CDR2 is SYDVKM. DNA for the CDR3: TGTGCCAGCCGGACAGGGGGTGACGGTCAGCCCCAGCATTTT. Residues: CASRTGGDGQPQHF.

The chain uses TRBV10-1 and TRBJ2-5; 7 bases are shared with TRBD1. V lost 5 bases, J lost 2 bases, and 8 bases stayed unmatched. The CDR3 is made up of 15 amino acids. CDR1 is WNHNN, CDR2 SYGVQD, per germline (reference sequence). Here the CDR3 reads CASSKTQGRQETQYF. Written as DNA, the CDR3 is TGCGCCAGCAGTAAAACACAGGGGCGTCAAGAGACCCAGTACTTC.

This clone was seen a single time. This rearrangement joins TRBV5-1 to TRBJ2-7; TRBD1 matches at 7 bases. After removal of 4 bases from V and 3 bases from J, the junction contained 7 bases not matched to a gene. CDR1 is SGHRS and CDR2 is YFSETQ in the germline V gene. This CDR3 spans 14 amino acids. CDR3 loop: CASSLPRQGYEQYF. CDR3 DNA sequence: TGCGCCAGCAGCCTCCCCCGACAGGGCTACGAGCAGTACTTC.

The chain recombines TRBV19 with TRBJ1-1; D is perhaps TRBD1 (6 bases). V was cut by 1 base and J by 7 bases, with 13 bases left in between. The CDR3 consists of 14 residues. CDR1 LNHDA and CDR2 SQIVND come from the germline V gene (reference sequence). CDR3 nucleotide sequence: TGTGCCAGTAGTATAGGGGCAGGGGCTTTTGAAGCTTTCTTT. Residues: CASSIGAGAFEAFF. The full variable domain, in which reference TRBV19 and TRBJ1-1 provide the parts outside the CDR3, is DGGITQSPKYLFRKEGQNVTLSCEQNLNHDAMYWYRQDPGQGLRLIYYSQIVNDFQKGDIAEGYSVSREKKESFPLTVTSAQKNPTAFYLCASSIGAGAFEAFFGQGTRLTVV.

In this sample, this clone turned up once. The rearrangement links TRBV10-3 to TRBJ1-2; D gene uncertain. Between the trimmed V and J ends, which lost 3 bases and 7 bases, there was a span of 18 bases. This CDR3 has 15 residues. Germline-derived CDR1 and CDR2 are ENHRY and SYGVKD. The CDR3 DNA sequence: TGTGCCATCAGTGATTCAGTGACATCGGTCGGTGGCTACACCTTC. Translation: CAISDSVTSVGGYTF.

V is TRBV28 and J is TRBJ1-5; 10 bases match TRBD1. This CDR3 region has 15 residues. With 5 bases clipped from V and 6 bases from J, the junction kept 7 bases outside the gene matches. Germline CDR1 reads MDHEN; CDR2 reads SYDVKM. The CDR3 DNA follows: TGTGCCAGCAGTCAAGACAGGGGGCTCGGTCAGCCCCAGCATTTT. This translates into CASSQDRGLGQPQHF.

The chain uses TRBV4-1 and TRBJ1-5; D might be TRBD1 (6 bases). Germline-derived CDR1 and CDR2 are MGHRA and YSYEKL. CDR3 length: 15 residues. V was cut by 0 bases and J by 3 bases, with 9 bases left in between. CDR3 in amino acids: CASSQEGQINQPQHF. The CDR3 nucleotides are TGCGCCAGCAGCCAAGAAGGACAGATCAATCAGCCCCAGCATTTT.

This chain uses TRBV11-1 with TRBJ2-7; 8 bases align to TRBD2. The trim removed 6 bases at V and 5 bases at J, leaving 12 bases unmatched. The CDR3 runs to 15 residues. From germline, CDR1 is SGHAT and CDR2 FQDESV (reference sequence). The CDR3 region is CASRDPAGVRHEQYF. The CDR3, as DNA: TGTGCCAGCAGGGACCCAGCGGGAGTCCGCCACGAGCAGTACTTC.

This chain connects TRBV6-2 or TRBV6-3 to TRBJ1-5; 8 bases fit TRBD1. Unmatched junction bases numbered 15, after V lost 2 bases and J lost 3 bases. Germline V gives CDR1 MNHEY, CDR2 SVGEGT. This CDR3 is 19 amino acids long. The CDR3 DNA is TGTGCCAGCAGTTACGTGATGGCAGGGGGCGATCCGATCAATCAGCCCCAGCATTTT. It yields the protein CASSYVMAGGDPINQPQHF.

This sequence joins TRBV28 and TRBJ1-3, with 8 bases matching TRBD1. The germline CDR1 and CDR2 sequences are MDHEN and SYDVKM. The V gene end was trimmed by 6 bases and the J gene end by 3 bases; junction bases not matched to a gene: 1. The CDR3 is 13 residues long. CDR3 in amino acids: CASRTGVGNTIYF. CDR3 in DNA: TGTGCCAGCAGGACAGGGGTTGGAAACACCATATATTTT.

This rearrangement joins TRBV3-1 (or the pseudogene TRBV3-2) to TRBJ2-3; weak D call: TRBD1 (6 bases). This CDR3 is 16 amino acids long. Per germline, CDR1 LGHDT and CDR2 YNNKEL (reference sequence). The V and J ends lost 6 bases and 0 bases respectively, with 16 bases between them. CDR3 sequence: CASSYRQASSTDTQYF. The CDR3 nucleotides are TGTGCCAGCAGTTACAGACAGGCTAGTAGCACAGATACGCAGTATTTT.

CDR3 protein: CVTAGGTTEQYF. The CDR3 DNA is TGTGTCACAGCGGGAGGGACTACCGAGCAGTACTTC. V is TRBV7-8 and J is TRBJ2-7; TRBD2 agrees at 10 bases. This CDR3 contains 12 residues. Per the germline V gene, CDR1 is SGHVS and CDR2 is FQNEAQ.

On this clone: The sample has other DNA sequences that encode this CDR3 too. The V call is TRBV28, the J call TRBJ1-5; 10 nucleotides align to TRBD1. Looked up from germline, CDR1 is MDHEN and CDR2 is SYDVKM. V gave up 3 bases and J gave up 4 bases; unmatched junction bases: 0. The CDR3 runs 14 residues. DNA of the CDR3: TGTGCCAGCAGTTTGGGACAGGGGAATCAGCCCCAGCATTTT. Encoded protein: CASSLGQGNQPQHF.

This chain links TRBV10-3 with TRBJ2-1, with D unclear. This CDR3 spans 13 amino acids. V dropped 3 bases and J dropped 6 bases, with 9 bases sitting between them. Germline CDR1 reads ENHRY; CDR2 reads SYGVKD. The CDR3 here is CAISEYGLNEQFF. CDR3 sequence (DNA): TGTGCCATCAGTGAATATGGGCTCAATGAGCAGTTCTTC.

The CDR3 loop is CASSIRQGGSSTDTQYF. The DNA for the CDR3 is TGTGCCAGTAGTATAAGGCAGGGGGGATCTAGCACAGATACGCAGTATTTT. This chain joins TRBV19 and TRBJ2-3; possibly TRBD1 for D (7 bases). The CDR3 loop spans 17 amino acids. Trimming cost V 2 bases and J 0 bases, with 15 bases left between them. Germline V gives CDR1 LNHDA, CDR2 SQIVND (reference sequence). The full variable domain, rest sourced from reference TRBV19 and TRBJ2-3, is DGGITQSPKYLFRKEGQNVTLSCEQNLNHDAMYWYRQDPGQGLRLIYYSQIVNDFQKGDIAEGYSVSREKKESFPLTVTSAQKNPTAFYLCASSIRQGGSSTDTQYFGPGTRLTVL.

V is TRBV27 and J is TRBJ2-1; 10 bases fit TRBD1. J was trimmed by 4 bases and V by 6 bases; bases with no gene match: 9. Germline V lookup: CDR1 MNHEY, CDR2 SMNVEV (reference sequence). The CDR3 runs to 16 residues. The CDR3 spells CASRTLPGQGYNEQFF. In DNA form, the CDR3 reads TGTGCCAGCAGGACGCTCCCGGGACAGGGGTACAATGAGCAGTTCTTC.

The CDR3 is CASSPTGLSTYEQYF. CDR3 bases: TGTGCCAGCAGCCCGACAGGGCTTTCTACCTACGAGCAGTACTTC. The rearrangement uses TRBV5-5 and TRBJ2-7; TRBD1 agrees at 7 bases. From germline, CDR1 is SGHKS and CDR2 YYEKEE (reference sequence). The CDR3 sequence is 15 residues long. Trimming cost V 4 bases and J 2 bases; bases outside gene matches: 9.

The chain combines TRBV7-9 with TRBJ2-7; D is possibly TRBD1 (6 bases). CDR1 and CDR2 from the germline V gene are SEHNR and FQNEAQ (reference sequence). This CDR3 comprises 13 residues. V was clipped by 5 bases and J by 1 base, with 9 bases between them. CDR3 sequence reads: CASSITGSYEQYF. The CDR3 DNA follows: TGTGCCAGCAGCATTACAGGGTCCTACGAGCAGTACTTC.

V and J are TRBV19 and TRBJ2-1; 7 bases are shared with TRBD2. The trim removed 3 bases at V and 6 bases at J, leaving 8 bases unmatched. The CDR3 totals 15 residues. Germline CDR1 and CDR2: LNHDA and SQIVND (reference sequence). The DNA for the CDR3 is TGTGCCAGTAGTATTGGGCTAGCGGAGATCAATGAGCAGTTCTTC. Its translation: CASSIGLAEINEQFF.

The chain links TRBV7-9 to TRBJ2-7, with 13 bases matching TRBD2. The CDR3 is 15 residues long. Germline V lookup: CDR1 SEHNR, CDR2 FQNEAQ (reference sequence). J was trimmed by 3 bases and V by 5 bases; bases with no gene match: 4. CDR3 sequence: CASSLGLAGDYEQYF. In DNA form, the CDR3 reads TGTGCCAGCAGCCTAGGACTAGCGGGGGACTACGAGCAGTACTTC.

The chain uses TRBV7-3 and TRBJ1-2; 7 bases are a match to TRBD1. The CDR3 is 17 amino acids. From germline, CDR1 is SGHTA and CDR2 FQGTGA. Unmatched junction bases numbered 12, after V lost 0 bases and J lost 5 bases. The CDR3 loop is CASSLTNRGVEGYGYTF. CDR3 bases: TGTGCCAGCAGCTTAACGAACAGGGGAGTGGAGGGTTATGGCTACACCTTC.

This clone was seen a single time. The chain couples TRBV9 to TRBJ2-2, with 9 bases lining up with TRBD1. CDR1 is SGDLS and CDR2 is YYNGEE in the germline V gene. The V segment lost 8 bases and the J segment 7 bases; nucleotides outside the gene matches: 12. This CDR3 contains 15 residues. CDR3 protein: CASGRGQGINGELFF. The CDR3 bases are TGTGCCAGTGGACGGGGACAGGGAATAAACGGGGAGCTGTTTTTT.

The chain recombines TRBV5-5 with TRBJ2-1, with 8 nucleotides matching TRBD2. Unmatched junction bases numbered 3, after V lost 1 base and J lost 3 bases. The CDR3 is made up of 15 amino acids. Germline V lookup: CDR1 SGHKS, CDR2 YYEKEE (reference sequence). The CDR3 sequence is CASSLRLAGYNEQFF. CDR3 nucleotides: TGTGCCAGCAGCTTGAGGCTAGCGGGCTACAATGAGCAGTTCTTC.